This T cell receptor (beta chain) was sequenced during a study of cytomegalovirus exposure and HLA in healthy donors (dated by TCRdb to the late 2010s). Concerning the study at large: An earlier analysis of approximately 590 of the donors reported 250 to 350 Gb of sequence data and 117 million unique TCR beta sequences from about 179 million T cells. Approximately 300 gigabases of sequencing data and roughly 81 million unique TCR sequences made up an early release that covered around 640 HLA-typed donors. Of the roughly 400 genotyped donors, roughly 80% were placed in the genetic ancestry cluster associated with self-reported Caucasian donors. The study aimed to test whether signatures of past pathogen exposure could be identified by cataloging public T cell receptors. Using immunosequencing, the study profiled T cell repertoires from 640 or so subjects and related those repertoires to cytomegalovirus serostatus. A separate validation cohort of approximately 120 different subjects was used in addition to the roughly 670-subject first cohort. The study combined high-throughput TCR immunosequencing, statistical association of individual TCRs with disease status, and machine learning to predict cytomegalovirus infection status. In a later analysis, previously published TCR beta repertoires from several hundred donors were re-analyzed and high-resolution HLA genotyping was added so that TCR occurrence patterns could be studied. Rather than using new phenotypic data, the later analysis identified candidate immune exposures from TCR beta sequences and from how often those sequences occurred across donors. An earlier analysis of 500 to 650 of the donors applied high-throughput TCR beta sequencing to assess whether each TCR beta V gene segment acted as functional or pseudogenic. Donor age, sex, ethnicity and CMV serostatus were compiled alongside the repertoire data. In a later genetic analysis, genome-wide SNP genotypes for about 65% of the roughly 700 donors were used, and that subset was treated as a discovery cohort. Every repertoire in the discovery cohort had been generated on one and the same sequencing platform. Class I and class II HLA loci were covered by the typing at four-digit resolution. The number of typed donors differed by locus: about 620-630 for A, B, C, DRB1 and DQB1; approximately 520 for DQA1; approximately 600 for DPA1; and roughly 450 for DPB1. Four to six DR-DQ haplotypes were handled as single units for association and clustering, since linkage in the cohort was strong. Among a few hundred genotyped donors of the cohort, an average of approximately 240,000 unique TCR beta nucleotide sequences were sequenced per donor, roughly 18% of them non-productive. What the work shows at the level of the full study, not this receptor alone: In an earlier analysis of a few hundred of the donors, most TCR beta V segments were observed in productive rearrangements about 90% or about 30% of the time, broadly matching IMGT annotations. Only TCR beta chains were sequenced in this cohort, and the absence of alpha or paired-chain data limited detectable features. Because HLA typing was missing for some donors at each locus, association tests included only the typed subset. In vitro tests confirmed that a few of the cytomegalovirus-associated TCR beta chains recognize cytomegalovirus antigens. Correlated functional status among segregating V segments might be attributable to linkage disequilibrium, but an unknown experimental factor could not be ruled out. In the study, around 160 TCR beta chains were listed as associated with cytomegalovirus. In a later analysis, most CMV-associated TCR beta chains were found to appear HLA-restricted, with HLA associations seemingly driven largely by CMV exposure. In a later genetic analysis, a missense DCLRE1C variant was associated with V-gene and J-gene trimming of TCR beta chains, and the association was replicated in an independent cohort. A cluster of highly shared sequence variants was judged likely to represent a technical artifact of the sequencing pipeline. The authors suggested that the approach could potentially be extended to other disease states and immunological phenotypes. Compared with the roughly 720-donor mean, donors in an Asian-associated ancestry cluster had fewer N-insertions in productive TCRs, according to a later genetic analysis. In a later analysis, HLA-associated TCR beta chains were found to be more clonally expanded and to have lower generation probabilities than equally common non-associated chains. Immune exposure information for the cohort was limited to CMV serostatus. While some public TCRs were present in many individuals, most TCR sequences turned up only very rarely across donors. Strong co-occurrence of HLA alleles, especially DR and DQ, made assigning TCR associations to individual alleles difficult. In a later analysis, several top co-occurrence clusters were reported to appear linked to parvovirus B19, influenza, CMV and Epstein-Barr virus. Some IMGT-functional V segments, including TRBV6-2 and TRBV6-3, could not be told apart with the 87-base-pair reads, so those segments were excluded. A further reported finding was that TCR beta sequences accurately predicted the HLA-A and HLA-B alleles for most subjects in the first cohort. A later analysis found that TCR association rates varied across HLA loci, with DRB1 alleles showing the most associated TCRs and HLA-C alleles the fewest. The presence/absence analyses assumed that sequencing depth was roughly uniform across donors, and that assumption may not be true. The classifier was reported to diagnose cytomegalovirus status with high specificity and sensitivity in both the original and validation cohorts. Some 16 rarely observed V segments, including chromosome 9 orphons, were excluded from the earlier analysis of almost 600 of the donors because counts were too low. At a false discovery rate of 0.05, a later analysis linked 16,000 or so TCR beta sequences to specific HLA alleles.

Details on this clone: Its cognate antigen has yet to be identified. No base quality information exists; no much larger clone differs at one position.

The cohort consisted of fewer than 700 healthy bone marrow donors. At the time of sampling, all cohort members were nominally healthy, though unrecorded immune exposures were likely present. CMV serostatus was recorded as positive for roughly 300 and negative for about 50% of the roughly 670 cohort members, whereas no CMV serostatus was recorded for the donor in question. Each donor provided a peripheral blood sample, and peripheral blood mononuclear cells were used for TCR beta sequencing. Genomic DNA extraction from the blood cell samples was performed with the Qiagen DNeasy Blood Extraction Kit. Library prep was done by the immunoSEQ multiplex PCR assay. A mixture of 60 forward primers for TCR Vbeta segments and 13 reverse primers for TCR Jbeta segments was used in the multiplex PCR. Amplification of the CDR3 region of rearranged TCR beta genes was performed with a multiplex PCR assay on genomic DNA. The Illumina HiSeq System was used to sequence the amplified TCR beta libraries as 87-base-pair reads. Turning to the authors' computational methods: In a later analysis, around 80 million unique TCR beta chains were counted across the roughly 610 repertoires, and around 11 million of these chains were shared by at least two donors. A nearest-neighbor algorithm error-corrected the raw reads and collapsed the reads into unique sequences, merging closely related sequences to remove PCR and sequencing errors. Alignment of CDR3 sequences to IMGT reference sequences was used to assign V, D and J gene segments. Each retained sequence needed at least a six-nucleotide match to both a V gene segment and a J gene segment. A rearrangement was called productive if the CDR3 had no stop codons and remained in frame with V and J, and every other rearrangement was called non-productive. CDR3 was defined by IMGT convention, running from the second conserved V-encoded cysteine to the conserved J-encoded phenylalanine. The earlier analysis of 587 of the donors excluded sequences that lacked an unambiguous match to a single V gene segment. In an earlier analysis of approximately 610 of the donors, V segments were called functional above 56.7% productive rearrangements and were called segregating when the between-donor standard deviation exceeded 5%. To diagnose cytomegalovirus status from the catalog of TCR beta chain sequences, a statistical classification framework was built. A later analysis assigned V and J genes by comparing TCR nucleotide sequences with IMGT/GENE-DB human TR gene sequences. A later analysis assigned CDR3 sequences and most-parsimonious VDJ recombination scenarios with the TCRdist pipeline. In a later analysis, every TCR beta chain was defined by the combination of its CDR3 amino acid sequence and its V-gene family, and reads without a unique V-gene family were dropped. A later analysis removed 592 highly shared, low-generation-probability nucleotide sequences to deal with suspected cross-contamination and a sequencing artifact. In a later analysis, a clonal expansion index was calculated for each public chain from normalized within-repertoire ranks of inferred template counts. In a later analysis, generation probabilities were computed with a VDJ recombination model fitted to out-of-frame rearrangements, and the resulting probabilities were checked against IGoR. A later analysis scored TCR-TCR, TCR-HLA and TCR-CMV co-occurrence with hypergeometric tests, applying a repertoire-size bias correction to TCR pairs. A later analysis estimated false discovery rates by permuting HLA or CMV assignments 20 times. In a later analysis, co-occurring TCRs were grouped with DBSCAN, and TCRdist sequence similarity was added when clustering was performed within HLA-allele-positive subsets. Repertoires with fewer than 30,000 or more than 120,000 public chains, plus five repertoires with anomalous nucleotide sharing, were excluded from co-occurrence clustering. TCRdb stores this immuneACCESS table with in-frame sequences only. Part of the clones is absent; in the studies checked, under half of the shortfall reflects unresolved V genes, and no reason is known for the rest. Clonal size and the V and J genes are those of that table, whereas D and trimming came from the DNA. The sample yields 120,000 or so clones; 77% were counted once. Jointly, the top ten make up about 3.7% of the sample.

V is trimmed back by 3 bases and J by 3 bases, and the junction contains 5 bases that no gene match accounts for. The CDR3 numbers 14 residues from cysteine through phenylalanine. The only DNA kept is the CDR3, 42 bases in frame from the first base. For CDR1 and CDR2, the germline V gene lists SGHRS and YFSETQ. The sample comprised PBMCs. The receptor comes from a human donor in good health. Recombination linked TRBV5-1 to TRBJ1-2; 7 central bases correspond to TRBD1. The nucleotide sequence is TGCGCCAGCAGCTCCGGACAGGTGGACTATGGCTACACCTTC. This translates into CASSSGQVDYGYTF.